The next 29 T cell receptor beta chains were all read from a single sample in a study of blood T cell repertoires in COVID-19. Only in-frame clones appear in the TCRdb table, and some are missing; sequencing was by immunoSEQ multiplex PCR. The sample holds roughly 340,000 clones, about nine tenths seen once. Sequencing used peripheral blood. These receptors all stem from a woman between 45 and 65 years old with COVID-19, enrolled during active disease.

In this sample, this clone turned up a few times. The chain uses TRBV6-5 and TRBJ2-7; 14 bases match TRBD2. The CDR3 runs 16 residues. From germline, CDR1 is MNHEY and CDR2 SVGAGI. After removal of 2 bases from V and 8 bases from J, the junction contained 8 bases not matched to a gene. The CDR3 bases are TGTGCCAGCAGTTACGAGGGGACTAGCGGGAGCACGAAGCAGTACTTC. Its protein is CASSYEGTSGSTKQYF.

The chain recombines TRBV19 with TRBJ2-1; TRBD2 might be the D (5 bases). Germline loops: CDR1 LNHDA, CDR2 SQIVND (reference sequence). The germline V and J ends were trimmed by 5 bases and 5 bases, with 10 bases remaining between them. This CDR3 is built from 13 residues. Written as DNA, the CDR3 is TGTGCCAGTAGTGCCCAGACTAACAATGAGCAGTTCTTC. It specifies CASSAQTNNEQFF. Complete variable domain (other parts from reference TRBV19 and TRBJ2-1): DGGITQSPKYLFRKEGQNVTLSCEQNLNHDAMYWYRQDPGQGLRLIYYSQIVNDFQKGDIAEGYSVSREKKESFPLTVTSAQKNPTAFYLCASSAQTNNEQFFGPGTRLTVL.

V and J are TRBV6-6 and TRBJ1-5; D is undetermined. The germline V gene has CDR1 MNHNY and CDR2 SVGAGI (reference sequence). The CDR3 sequence is 12 residues long. Between the trimmed V and J ends, which lost 6 bases and 6 bases, there was a span of 9 bases. The CDR3, as DNA: TGTGCCAGCAGCCGGGATTCTCAGCCCCAGCATTTT. Translated, it gives CASSRDSQPQHF.

The rearrangement joins TRBV12-3 or TRBV12-4 to TRBJ1-3; D gene uncertain. Trimming stripped 3 bases from V and 10 bases from J, with 4 bases between. The CDR3 runs to 10 residues. CDR3 coding DNA: TGTGCCAGCAGTTTGGCAACCATATATTTT. Translation: CASSLATIYF.

The chain uses TRBV14 and TRBJ1-2; D ambiguous. V lost 1 base and J lost 6, with 9 bases in between. The CDR3 is 13 residues long. In germline, CDR1 is SGHDN, CDR2 FVKESK. The CDR3 DNA reads as TGTGCCAGCAGCCAAGTTAAGAGGGATGGCTACACCTTC. Its translation: CASSQVKRDGYTF.

The chain carries TRBV10-3 and TRBJ2-1, with 7 bases aligning to TRBD2. The CDR3 extends over 13 amino acids. J lost 6 bases, V lost 11 bases, and 10 bases had no gene match. Germline CDR1 ENHRY, CDR2 SYGVKD. In DNA, the CDR3 is TGTGCCTTTGGACTAGAGTCTAGCAATGAGCAGTTCTTC. Encoded protein: CAFGLESSNEQFF.

This clone was observed a few times. The chain joins TRBV6-2 or TRBV6-3 to TRBJ1-1; 10 bases map to TRBD1. Trimming removed 6 bases from V and 0 bases from J; junction bases left unmatched: 10. The length of the CDR3 is 17 residues. The germline CDR1 and CDR2 sequences are MNHEY and SVGEGT. DNA for the CDR3: TGTGCCAGCAGCAAAACCCGGACAGGGGGATTGAACACTGAAGCTTTCTTT. Protein: CASSKTRTGGLNTEAFF.

This clone occurred a few times. The chain is built from TRBV7-9 and TRBJ2-7, with 8 bases matching TRBD2. The CDR3 extends over 15 amino acids. Germline CDR1 reads SEHNR; CDR2 reads FQNEAQ (reference sequence). With 1 base clipped from V and 7 bases from J, the junction kept 9 bases outside the gene matches. The CDR3, as DNA: TGTGCCAGCAGCTTAGGGGCGGGAGGATCGGAAGAGCAGTACTTC. It is translated as CASSLGAGGSEEQYF.

The J gene is TRBJ2-1, the V gene TRBV6-5; tentative D call: TRBD2 (5 bases). This CDR3 has 13 residues. The V gene's germline CDR1 is MNHEY and CDR2 SVGAGI. V was cut by 6 bases and J by 2 bases, with 8 bases left in between. The CDR3 DNA is TGTGCCAGCAGGGAGCGGCCCTACAATGAGCAGTTCTTC. The encoded protein is CASRERPYNEQFF.

The rearrangement joins TRBV9 to TRBJ2-3; 9 positions match TRBD2. The CDR3 covers 17 residues. Looked up from germline, CDR1 is SGDLS and CDR2 is YYNGEE. The ends lost 4 bases at V and 1 base at J; junction bases unmatched: 10. The CDR3 DNA sequence: TGTGCCAGCAGCTCACGGGGCGGCGGGAGGGGCACAGATACGCAGTATTTT. This translates into CASSSRGGGRGTDTQYF.

V usage is TRBV10-3 and J usage is TRBJ2-5; 16 bases agree with TRBD2. CDR3 length: 15 residues. From germline, CDR1 is ENHRY and CDR2 SYGVKD. V dropped 10 bases and J dropped 3; count of bases not matched to a gene: 5. The CDR3 spells CASGGLAGGEETQYF. In DNA, the CDR3 is TGTGCCAGCGGGGGACTAGCGGGAGGGGAAGAGACCCAGTACTTC.

The V gene is TRBV11-3, the J gene TRBJ1-1; no reliable D call. This CDR3 contains 16 residues. V lost 4 bases to trimming and J lost 2 bases, with 17 bases between them. Germline V CDR1 and CDR2: SGHNT, YENEEA. In DNA form, the CDR3 reads TGTGCCAGCAGCTCCGCCGAGAGGCGGGTAAACACTGAAGCTTTCTTT. Its translation: CASSSAERRVNTEAFF. Looking up the rest from reference TRBV11-3 and TRBJ1-1 gives the full variable domain: EAGVVQSPRYKIIEKKQPVAFWCNPISGHNTLYWYLQNLGQGPELLIRYENEEAVDDSQLPKDRFSAERLKGVDSTLKIQPAELGDSAVYLCASSSAERRVNTEAFFGQGTRLTVV.

The rearrangement joins TRBV12-5 to TRBJ2-7; a possible D gene is TRBD2 (6 bases). Per the germline V gene, CDR1 is LGHNT and CDR2 is FRNRAP. This CDR3 contains 12 residues. V gave up 3 bases and J gave up 3 bases, with 6 bases separating them. DNA for the CDR3: TGTGCTAGTGGTTTCGGGGGCTACGAGCAGTACTTC. The encoded protein is CASGFGGYEQYF.

The CDR3 is CASSLDRRDRGQNTGNTIYF. As DNA, the CDR3 is TGTGCCAGCAGCTTAGATCGACGGGACAGGGGGCAAAACACTGGAAACACCATATATTTT. The gene calls are TRBV11-2 and TRBJ1-3, with 12 nucleotides matching TRBD1. The CDR3 totals 20 residues. Germline V lookup: CDR1 SGHAT, CDR2 FQNNGV. V lost 0 bases to trimming and J lost 2 bases; unmatched junction nucleotides: 11.

The chain couples TRBV19 to TRBJ2-5, with TRBD1 identical over 9 bases. V shed 5 bases and J 3 bases; nucleotides not matched to a gene: 4. Germline CDR1 LNHDA, CDR2 SQIVND (reference sequence). This CDR3 has 14 residues. CDR3 residues: CASSDRGRKETQYF. CDR3 bases: TGTGCCAGTAGTGACAGGGGGAGAAAAGAGACCCAGTACTTC.

This sequence joins TRBV5-6 and TRBJ2-7; TRBD2 is a possible D gene (5 bases). V was trimmed by 4 bases and J by 0 bases, leaving 11 bases between them. This CDR3 region has 14 residues. Looked up from germline, CDR1 is SGHDT and CDR2 is YYEEEE. CDR3 DNA sequence: TGTGCCAGCAGCCCATGGACTGCCTCCTACGAGCAGTACTTC. Its translation: CASSPWTASYEQYF.

CDR3 sequence: CASSRQDNSPLHF. CDR3 coding DNA: TGTGCCAGCAGTCGACAGGACAATTCACCCCTCCACTTT. The gene calls are TRBV6-5 and TRBJ1-6, with a possible D match to TRBD1 (6 bases). Trimming removed 5 bases from V and 7 bases from J, with 9 bases in between. This CDR3 spans 13 amino acids. Germline V gene data show CDR1 as MNHEY and CDR2 as SVGAGI.

The chain uses TRBV18 and TRBJ2-7; 16 positions agree with TRBD2. The CDR3 has 17 amino acids. Germline V gene lookup returns CDR1 KGHSH and CDR2 LQKENI. With V trimmed by 1 base and J by 7 bases, 7 bases remained unmatched. The CDR3 here is CASSPQGTSGRASEQYF. As DNA, the CDR3 is TGTGCCAGCTCACCACAAGGGACTAGCGGGAGGGCCTCAGAGCAGTACTTC. The complete variable domain, with remaining parts taken from reference TRBV18 and TRBJ2-7, reads NAGVMQNPRHLVRRRGQEARLRCSPMKGHSHVYWYRQLPEEGLKFMVYLQKENIIDESGMPKERFSAEFPKEGPSILRIQQVVRGDSAAYFCASSPQGTSGRASEQYFGPGTRLTVT.

The rearrangement joins TRBV25-1 to TRBJ2-7, with 9 bases lining up with TRBD1. V lost 4 bases to trimming and J lost 3 bases; unmatched junction nucleotides: 7. The germline CDR1 and CDR2 sequences are MGHDK and SYGVNS. There are 15 residues in the CDR3. In DNA, the CDR3 is TGTGCCAGCAGTGGTCGCGACAGGGGGGACTACGAGCAGTACTTC. Translation gives CASSGRDRGDYEQYF.

The rearrangement joins TRBV9 to TRBJ1-1; maybe TRBD1 (5 bases). Per germline, CDR1 SGDLS and CDR2 YYNGEE. V was cut by 0 bases and J by 1 base, with 7 bases left in between. The CDR3 contains 14 residues. The CDR3: CASSVAGENTEAFF. The DNA of the CDR3 is TGTGCCAGCAGCGTAGCGGGGGAGAACACTGAAGCTTTCTTT.

The count of this clone is one. This chain joins TRBV12-5 and TRBJ1-1, with TRBD1 identical over 8 bases. In germline, CDR1 is LGHNT, CDR2 FRNRAP. V lost 3 bases and J lost 4; bases outside the gene matches: 10. The CDR3 covers 16 residues. The CDR3 sequence is CASGFIQGQAGTEAFF. As DNA, the CDR3 is TGTGCTAGTGGTTTCATTCAGGGACAGGCGGGCACTGAAGCTTTCTTT.

V usage is TRBV5-6 and J usage is TRBJ1-1, with D possibly TRBD1 on 6 matching bases. Germline V gene sequence: CDR1 SGHDT, CDR2 YYEEEE. CDR3 length equals 16 residues. The V gene lost 3 bases and the J gene lost 1 base, with 16 bases spanning the gap. CDR3 amino acids: CASSSILDRTNTEAFF. CDR3 sequence (DNA): TGTGCCAGCAGCTCGATACTGGACAGAACGAACACTGAAGCTTTCTTT.

The chain employs TRBV7-2 and TRBJ2-1; 12 bases match TRBD2. V gave up 3 bases and J gave up 8 bases; unmatched junction bases: 5. The CDR3 is 15 residues long. The germline CDR1 and CDR2 sequences are SGHTA and FQGNSA. The CDR3 sequence is CASSLLAGGPYEQFF. Here the CDR3 DNA reads TGTGCCAGCAGCTTGCTAGCGGGAGGGCCATATGAGCAGTTCTTC.

J is TRBJ1-6 and V is TRBV19; D is undetermined. Germline CDR1 and CDR2: LNHDA and SQIVND (reference sequence). The CDR3 has 12 residues. Trimming removed 5 bases at V and 7 bases at J, with 6 bases between. The CDR3 reads CASSVRNSPLHF. As DNA, the CDR3 is TGTGCCAGTAGTGTCCGGAATTCACCCCTCCACTTT.

This rearrangement joins TRBV11-2 to TRBJ1-5; tentative D call: TRBD1 (6 bases). V lost 0 bases to trimming and J lost 6 bases, with 15 bases between them. This CDR3 region has 16 residues. Germline CDR1 and CDR2: SGHAT and FQNNGV. CDR3 residues: CASSLEGARVPQPQHF. In nucleotides, the CDR3 is TGTGCCAGCAGCTTAGAGGGGGCGAGGGTACCTCAGCCCCAGCATTTT.

The gene calls are TRBV24-1 and TRBJ1-1; 8 bases agree with TRBD1. The J segment lost 4 bases and the V segment lost 4 bases, leaving 13 bases of the junction unmatched. The germline gives CDR1 KGHDR, CDR2 SFDVKD. This CDR3 spans 17 amino acids. In nucleotides, the CDR3 is TGTGCCACCAGTGACCCTCCTCCCAGGGGGCGCGGCACTGAAGCTTTCTTT. Amino acids: CATSDPPPRGRGTEAFF.

V and J are TRBV5-1 and TRBJ2-2; D might be TRBD2 (5 bases). V lost 4 bases to trimming and J lost 4 bases, with 8 bases between them. The CDR3 contains 13 residues. Germline values: CDR1 SGHRS, CDR2 YFSETQ. CDR3 region: CASSTEGTGELFF. The DNA for the CDR3 is TGCGCCAGCAGCACCGAGGGCACCGGGGAGCTGTTTTTT.

The rearrangement uses TRBV7-3 and TRBJ2-1, with TRBD2 matching over 7 bases. CDR1 and CDR2 from the germline V gene are SGHTA and FQGTGA. V dropped 5 bases and J dropped 0; count of bases not matched to a gene: 7. This CDR3 has 16 residues. CDR3 protein: CASSLAAGSSYNEQFF. In DNA, the CDR3 is TGTGCCAGCAGCCTGGCAGCGGGGAGCTCCTACAATGAGCAGTTCTTC.

The rearrangement links TRBV5-1 to TRBJ1-2; 9 bases match TRBD1. Germline lookup yields CDR1 SGHRS and CDR2 YFSETQ. The CDR3 length is 14 residues. J lost 6 bases, V lost 0 bases, and 3 bases had no gene match. CDR3: CASSLGTGADGYTF. The CDR3 DNA is TGCGCCAGCAGCTTGGGGACAGGGGCGGATGGCTACACCTTC.